The 32 T cell receptor beta chains reported below all come from one sample, sequenced in a study of blood T cell repertoires in COVID-19. Measured with immunoSEQ multiplex PCR; TCRdb has only the in-frame clones, and not every one. The sample lists under 300,000 clones, roughly nine tenths occurring once. Sequencing was performed on PBMCs or T cells enriched from blood (not recorded which). All receptors come from a young woman with acute COVID-19.

The genes are TRBV27 and TRBJ2-7; a possible D gene is TRBD2 (6 bases). V lost 4 bases, J lost 7 bases, and 26 bases lay in between. The CDR3 is made up of 17 amino acids. The germline gives CDR1 MNHEY, CDR2 SMNVEV (reference sequence). This CDR3 is CASSSASRMRGRWEQYF. DNA of the CDR3: TGTGCCAGCAGTTCCGCCTCGCGTATGCGGGGCCGATGGGAGCAGTACTTC.

Only one count was recorded for this clone. This chain connects TRBV20-1 to TRBJ2-7, with unresolved D. Germline V CDR1 and CDR2: DFQATT, SNEGSKA (reference sequence). The CDR3 is 10 residues long. The ends were cut back, 6 bases at V and 3 bases at J, with 6 bases in the middle. The CDR3 DNA follows: TGCAGTGCAGTCAGCTACGAGCAGTACTTC. This gives the protein CSAVSYEQYF.

This chain joins TRBV7-2 and TRBJ1-2, with 7 bases lining up with TRBD1. Germline V gene sequence: CDR1 SGHTA, CDR2 FQGNSA. This CDR3 region has 14 residues. The ends lost 2 bases at V and 8 bases at J; junction bases unmatched: 8. The chain's CDR3 is CASSLPGQLYGYTF. The CDR3 nucleotides are TGTGCCAGCAGCTTACCGGGACAGCTATACGGCTACACCTTC.

The J gene is TRBJ1-3, the V gene TRBV10-1; D may be TRBD1 (5 bases). V was shortened by 3 bases and J by 1 base, with 7 bases between the two germline ends. Germline V gives CDR1 WNHNN, CDR2 SYGVQD (reference sequence). The CDR3 is 14 amino acids. The CDR3 coding sequence is TGCGCCAGCAGTGATTCAGGGTCTGGAAACACCATATATTTT. It is translated as CASSDSGSGNTIYF.

This clone was seen a few times. This chain uses TRBV4-1 with TRBJ1-1; 10 bases map to TRBD1. The CDR3 is 15 amino acids. The ends lost 4 bases at V and 11 bases at J; junction bases unmatched: 13. Germline values: CDR1 MGHRA, CDR2 YSYEKL. Here the CDR3 reads CASSPEGTGVFVAFF. The DNA of the CDR3 is TGCGCCAGCAGCCCCGAGGGGACAGGGGTCTTCGTGGCTTTCTTT.

The chain is built from TRBV5-1 and TRBJ1-5, with TRBD1 matching over 7 bases. CDR3 length equals 19 residues. The V and J ends lost 1 base and 0 bases, in that order; junction bases with no gene match: 13. CDR1 is SGHRS and CDR2 is YFSETQ in the germline V gene. CDR3 bases: TGCGCCAGCAGCTTGTTTGTGTCGGGACAGAGTTATAGCAATCAGCCCCAGCATTTT. Translation gives CASSLFVSGQSYSNQPQHF.

This clone came up once. The rearrangement links TRBV3-1 (or the pseudogene TRBV3-2) to TRBJ2-7; D uncertain. The ends were cut back, 4 bases at V and 0 bases at J, with 7 bases in the middle. The CDR3 spans 13 residues. CDR1 is LGHDT, CDR2 YNNKEL, per germline (reference sequence). Written as DNA, the CDR3 is TGTGCCAGCAGCCCCCTTAGCTCCTACGAGCAGTACTTC. Residues: CASSPLSSYEQYF.

The rearrangement links TRBV9 to TRBJ2-7, with 7 bases fitting TRBD1. J was trimmed by 1 base and V by 3 bases; bases with no gene match: 7. Looked up from germline, CDR1 is SGDLS and CDR2 is YYNGEE. CDR3 length: 15 residues. The CDR3 nucleotides read TGTGCCAGCAGCGCCGGACAGGACCCATCCTACGAGCAGTACTTC. Amino acid sequence: CASSAGQDPSYEQYF. Together with reference TRBV9 and TRBJ2-7, the CDR3 gives the full variable domain: DSGVTQTPKHLITATGQRVTLRCSPRSGDLSVYWYQQSLDQGLQFLIQYYNGEERAKGNILERFSAQQFPDLHSELNLSSLELGDSALYFCASSAGQDPSYEQYFGPGTRLTVT.

V usage is TRBV19 and J usage is TRBJ2-3; TRBD2 matches at 9 bases. The CDR3 extends over 17 amino acids. With 1 base clipped from V and 2 bases from J, the junction kept 7 bases outside the gene matches. Per the germline V gene, CDR1 is LNHDA and CDR2 is SQIVND (reference sequence). The CDR3 is CASSIAASGTYTDTQYF. CDR3 nucleotides: TGTGCCAGTAGTATAGCGGCTAGCGGGACGTACACAGATACGCAGTATTTT.

The rearrangement joins TRBV10-3 to TRBJ2-5; 7 nucleotides align to TRBD2. Per germline, CDR1 ENHRY and CDR2 SYGVKD. The CDR3 contains 15 residues. The V segment lost 4 bases and the J segment 3 bases; nucleotides outside the gene matches: 8. The chain's CDR3 is CAISGRGGREETQYF. In nucleotides, the CDR3 is TGTGCCATCAGTGGCAGAGGAGGGAGGGAAGAGACCCAGTACTTC.

J is TRBJ1-1 and V is TRBV19; a possible D gene is TRBD1 (6 bases). CDR1 and CDR2 (germline): LNHDA, SQIVND (reference sequence). The CDR3 is made up of 14 amino acids. V lost 0 bases, J lost 7 bases, and 12 bases lay in between. The CDR3 spells CASSIDRGAREAFF. In DNA, the CDR3 is TGTGCCAGTAGTATAGATCGGGGGGCCCGTGAAGCTTTCTTT.

V and J are TRBV15 and TRBJ2-1; the match to TRBD2 covers 11 bases. Per germline, CDR1 LNHNV and CDR2 YYDKDF (reference sequence). J gave up 8 bases and V 5 bases, and 8 bases lay outside the gene matches. There are 15 residues in the CDR3. CDR3 sequence reads: CATSLLAGGLDEQFF. In DNA form, the CDR3 reads TGTGCCACCAGCCTCCTAGCGGGGGGCTTGGATGAGCAGTTCTTC. Based on the CDR3 plus reference TRBV15 and TRBJ2-1, the full variable domain is DAMVIQNPRYQVTQFGKPVTLSCSQTLNHNVMYWYQQKSSQAPKLLFHYYDKDFNNEADTPDNFQSRRPNTSFCFLDIRSPGLGDTAMYLCATSLLAGGLDEQFFGPGTRLTVL.

J is TRBJ2-3 and V is TRBV27; 7 positions agree with TRBD1. V shed 4 bases, J shed 0 bases, and the junction held 1 base outside the gene matches. This CDR3 is built from 14 residues. Germline CDR1 is MNHEY and CDR2 is SMNVEV (reference sequence). The CDR3 DNA is TGTGCCAGCAGTTCGACAGGGAGCACAGATACGCAGTATTTT. Translated: CASSSTGSTDTQYF.

The V call is TRBV11-1, the J call TRBJ1-2, with a weak D call TRBD1 (6 bases). Trimming removed 5 bases at V and 4 bases at J, with 11 bases between. This CDR3 is 13 amino acids long. Germline V gives CDR1 SGHAT, CDR2 FQDESV (reference sequence). The CDR3 DNA sequence: TGTGCCAGCAGCGAACAGGGTGCCTATGGCTACACCTTC. It yields the protein CASSEQGAYGYTF.

V usage is TRBV27 and J usage is TRBJ1-2; 7 nucleotides match TRBD1. The CDR3 extends over 14 amino acids. Germline V gene sequence: CDR1 MNHEY, CDR2 SMNVEV (reference sequence). After removal of 5 bases from V and 7 bases from J, the junction contained 10 bases not matched to a gene. CDR3 protein: CASSPGDRIVGYTF. The CDR3 region has the DNA TGTGCCAGCAGTCCAGGGGACAGAATCGTTGGCTACACCTTC.

This chain joins TRBV4-2 and TRBJ2-7; D possibly corresponds to TRBD1 (6 bases). The germline V gene encodes CDR1 LGHNA and CDR2 YNFKEQ. The CDR3 spans 14 residues. The ends were cut back, 4 bases at V and 3 bases at J, with 13 bases in the middle. The CDR3 loop reads CASSPRWGLYEQYF. DNA for the CDR3: TGTGCCAGCAGCCCCCGTTGGGGGCTCTACGAGCAGTACTTC.

The V gene is TRBV28, the J gene TRBJ1-5; D uncertain. CDR1 is MDHEN, CDR2 SYDVKM, per germline. The V end was cut by 2 bases, the J end by 6 bases, with 5 bases between. This CDR3 region has 12 residues. CDR3 in DNA: TGTGCCAGCAGTTTACCTCCTCAGCCCCAGCATTTT. Residues: CASSLPPQPQHF.

This clone was picked up a small number of times. V and J are TRBV19 and TRBJ2-1; D may be TRBD2 (6 bases). Between the trimmed V and J ends, which lost 10 bases and 6 bases, there was a span of 19 bases. CDR3 length equals 14 residues. In germline, CDR1 is LNHDA, CDR2 SQIVND (reference sequence). The CDR3 loop reads CATRRPVGGNEQFF. The DNA of the CDR3 is TGTGCCACCCGTCGGCCAGTCGGGGGCAATGAGCAGTTCTTC.

This clone came up a few times. This chain uses TRBV28 with TRBJ1-2; D possibly corresponds to TRBD1 (6 bases). Looked up from germline, CDR1 is MDHEN and CDR2 is SYDVKM. The germline V and J ends were trimmed by 10 bases and 4 bases, with 13 bases remaining between them. The CDR3 is made up of 12 amino acids. The CDR3 reads CATNRVAYGYTF. The CDR3 DNA reads as TGTGCCACAAACAGGGTAGCCTATGGCTACACCTTC.

This chain links TRBV7-9 with TRBJ2-2, with a possible D match to TRBD2 (6 bases). Looked up from germline, CDR1 is SEHNR and CDR2 is FQNEAQ (reference sequence). CDR3 length: 16 residues. Trimming stripped 6 bases from V and 4 bases from J, with 18 bases between. The CDR3 sequence is CASSSRSGVTTGELFF. The CDR3 bases are TGTGCCAGCAGTTCAAGGTCGGGGGTGACCACCGGGGAGCTGTTTTTT. Full variable domain (missing parts from reference TRBV7-9 and TRBJ2-2): DTGVSQNPRHKITKRGQNVTFRCDPISEHNRLYWYRQTLGQGPEFLTYFQNEAQLEKSRLLSDRFSAERPKGSFSTLEIQRTEQGDSAMYLCASSSRSGVTTGELFFGEGSRLTVL.

The chain uses TRBV20-1 and TRBJ1-1, with D unresolved. This CDR3 has 11 amino acids. V was trimmed by 6 bases and J by 0 bases, leaving 5 bases between them. CDR1 and CDR2 (germline): DFQATT, SNEGSKA (reference sequence). CDR3 sequence (DNA): TGCAGTGCCGAGGTGAACACTGAAGCTTTCTTT. This codes for CSAEVNTEAFF.

This chain uses TRBV28 with TRBJ1-3; D not certain. The CDR3 loop spans 14 amino acids. Per germline, CDR1 MDHEN and CDR2 SYDVKM. Trimming cost V 6 bases and J 4 bases, with 13 bases left between them. DNA of the CDR3: TGTGCCAGCAGCACGACCGGGAGCGGAAACACCATATATTTT. Translation gives CASSTTGSGNTIYF.

The chain couples TRBV27 to TRBJ2-3; 14 bases match TRBD2. Germline V gene data show CDR1 as MNHEY and CDR2 as SMNVEV (reference sequence). The CDR3 has 18 residues. The trim removed 6 bases at V and 7 bases at J, leaving 15 bases unmatched. The CDR3 protein is CASREAGTSGGVRNTQYF. The CDR3 bases are TGTGCCAGCAGGGAGGCCGGGACTAGCGGGGGTGTAAGGAATACGCAGTATTTT.

This sequence joins TRBV19 and TRBJ2-6; possibly TRBD1 for D (5 bases). V was cut by 7 bases and J by 0 bases, with 16 bases left in between. Germline-derived CDR1 and CDR2 are LNHDA and SQIVND (reference sequence). There are 17 residues in the CDR3. The CDR3 sequence: CASNQGKRNSGANVLTF. The CDR3 DNA is TGTGCCAGTAACCAGGGAAAACGGAACTCTGGGGCCAACGTCCTGACTTTC.

The genes are TRBV28 and TRBJ1-2; TRBD1 matches 9 bases. CDR3 size: 13 residues. Germline loops: CDR1 MDHEN, CDR2 SYDVKM. Trimming at V came to 6 bases and at J to 6 bases, leaving 5 bases not matched to a gene. CDR3 DNA: TGTGCCAGCAGCCCCGGACAGGGGAATGGCTACACCTTC. Translating it yields CASSPGQGNGYTF.

The V call is TRBV4-1, the J call TRBJ1-4; D is uncertain. CDR3 size: 16 residues. V shed 1 base and J shed 5 bases, with 14 bases lying between them. CDR1 is MGHRA and CDR2 is YSYEKL in the germline V gene. In nucleotides, the CDR3 is TGCGCCAGCAGCCAAGCTGGAGCGCCGGGAAATGAAAAACTGTTTTTT. Protein sequence: CASSQAGAPGNEKLFF.

This rearrangement joins TRBV5-4 to TRBJ2-7; D might be TRBD1 (6 bases). The ends were cut back, 0 bases at V and 3 bases at J, with 16 bases in the middle. The CDR3 has 16 residues. Germline CDR1 is SGHNT and CDR2 is YYREEE (reference sequence). CDR3 nucleotides: TGTGCCAGCAGCTTGGGAGCGTACGGCAGGGGCTACGAGCAGTACTTC. Amino acid sequence: CASSLGAYGRGYEQYF.

This rearrangement joins TRBV10-3 to TRBJ2-7; TRBD2 matches 10 bases. Germline lookup yields CDR1 ENHRY and CDR2 SYGVKD. The CDR3 extends over 16 amino acids. J lost 1 base, V lost 1 base, and 4 bases had no gene match. The CDR3 coding sequence is TGTGCCATCAGTGAGTTCGCTAGCGGGAGATCCTACGAGCAGTACTTC. Translation: CAISEFASGRSYEQYF.

This clone was counted a few times. The chain has TRBV28 and TRBJ2-7; 14 bases line up with TRBD2. Germline CDR1 and CDR2: MDHEN and SYDVKM. V was clipped by 6 bases and J by 5 bases; unmatched bases: 9. The CDR3 extends over 16 amino acids. This chain's CDR3 is CASRGLAGANIHEQYF. CDR3 nucleotides: TGTGCCAGCAGGGGACTAGCGGGAGCAAATATCCACGAGCAGTACTTC.

The chain carries TRBV28 and TRBJ2-5; possibly TRBD2 for D (6 bases). The V end was cut by 5 bases, the J end by 0 bases, with 16 bases between. The germline gives CDR1 MDHEN, CDR2 SYDVKM. The CDR3 totals 16 residues. CDR3 sequence reads: CASSGGYGRNQETQYF. The CDR3 DNA reads as TGTGCCAGCAGTGGGGGGTACGGGCGAAACCAAGAGACCCAGTACTTC. Variable domain in full (rest from reference TRBV28 and TRBJ2-5): DVKVTQSSRYLVKRTGEKVFLECVQDMDHENMFWYRQDPGLGLRLIYFSYDVKMKEKGDIPEGYSVSREKKERFSLILESASTNQTSMYLCASSGGYGRNQETQYFGPGTRLLVL.

DNA of the CDR3: TGCGCCAGCAGCTTGGAGGTAGCGCAATACAATGAGCAGTTCTTC. Translating it yields CASSLEVAQYNEQFF. The rearrangement links TRBV5-1 to TRBJ2-1; D perhaps matches TRBD2 (5 bases). Trimming left V 0 bases short and J 4 bases short, with 11 bases between. Germline V lookup: CDR1 SGHRS, CDR2 YFSETQ. The CDR3 is made up of 15 amino acids.

This CDR3 is CASSLEAGAGELFF. The CDR3, as DNA: TGTGCCAGCAGCTTAGAGGCGGGGGCCGGGGAGCTGTTTTTT. The V call is TRBV7-6, the J call TRBJ2-2; 7 nucleotides match TRBD2. Germline CDR1 reads SGHVS; CDR2 reads FNYEAQ. The ends lost 1 base at V and 6 bases at J; junction bases unmatched: 2. CDR3 size: 14 residues.